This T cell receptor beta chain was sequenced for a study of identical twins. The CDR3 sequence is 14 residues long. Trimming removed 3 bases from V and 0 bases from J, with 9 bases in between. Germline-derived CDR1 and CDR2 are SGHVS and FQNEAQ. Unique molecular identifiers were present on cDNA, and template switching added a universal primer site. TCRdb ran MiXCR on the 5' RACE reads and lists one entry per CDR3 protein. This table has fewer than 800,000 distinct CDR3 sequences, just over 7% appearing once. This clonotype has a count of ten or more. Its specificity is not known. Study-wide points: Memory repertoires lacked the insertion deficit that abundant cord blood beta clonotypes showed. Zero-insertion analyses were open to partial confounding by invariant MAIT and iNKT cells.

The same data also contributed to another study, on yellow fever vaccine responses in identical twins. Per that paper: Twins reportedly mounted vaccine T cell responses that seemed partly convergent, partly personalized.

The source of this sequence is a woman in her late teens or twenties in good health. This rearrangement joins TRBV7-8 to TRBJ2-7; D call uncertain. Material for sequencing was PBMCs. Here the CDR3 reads CASSFTRSSYEQYF. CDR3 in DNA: TGTGCCAGCAGCTTTACAAGAAGCTCCTACGAGCAGTACTTC.